The source of this TCR beta chain is a study of beta chain features in type 1 diabetes. Study context: Examination of sorted cells across all samples involved 90 million to 120 million cells.

A single heparinised blood sample, averaging roughly 0.11 L, was obtained per donor. Sorting produced populations that all topped 95% purity. Details on this clone: What it recognizes is unknown.

The length of the CDR3 is 14 residues. V lost 3 bases and J 4 bases, leaving 11 bases between the germline ends. Looked up from germline, CDR1 is SGDLS and CDR2 is YYNGEE. As every portion of the isolated RNA was reverse transcribed, the sequencing read expressed TCRB transcripts. Millions of reads, on average, came from each naive, central memory and regulatory T cell sample. The protocol was immunoSEQ multiplex PCR, while the TCRdb copy is restricted to in-frame clones and leaves out a portion. The sample lists under 850,000 clones, 13% occurring once. Whole-study results and caveats: Moderately but significantly shorter TCRB CDR3s were found in Type 1 diabetes patients in all four CD4+ subsets.

Sequencing was performed on naive CD4+ T cells from blood. This receptor was identified in a man in his late teens or twenties with type 1 diabetes. The V gene is TRBV9, the J gene TRBJ2-1; D perhaps matches TRBD1 (5 bases). CDR3 residues: CASSATYRYNEQFF. The CDR3 nucleotides are TGTGCCAGCAGCGCTACTTACAGGTACAATGAGCAGTTCTTC.